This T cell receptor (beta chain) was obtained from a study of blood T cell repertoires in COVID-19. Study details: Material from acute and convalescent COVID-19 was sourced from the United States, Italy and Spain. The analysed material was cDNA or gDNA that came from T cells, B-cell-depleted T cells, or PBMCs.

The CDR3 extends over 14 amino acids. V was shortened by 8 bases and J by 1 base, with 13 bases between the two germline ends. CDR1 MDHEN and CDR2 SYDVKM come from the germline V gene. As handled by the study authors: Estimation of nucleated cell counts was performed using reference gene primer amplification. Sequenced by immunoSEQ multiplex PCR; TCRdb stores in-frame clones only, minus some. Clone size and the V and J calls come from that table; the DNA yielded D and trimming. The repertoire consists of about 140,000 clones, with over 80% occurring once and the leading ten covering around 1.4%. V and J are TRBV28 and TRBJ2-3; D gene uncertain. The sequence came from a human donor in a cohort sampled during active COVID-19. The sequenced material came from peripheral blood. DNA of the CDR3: TGTGCCAGCCCAGGTTCACTCGGCACAGATACGCAGTATTTT. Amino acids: CASPGSLGTDTQYF.